Below, 11 T cell receptor beta chains from the same sample are listed, as sequenced in a study of CD8 T cells in Susac syndrome. RNA totalling about 0.45 to 1 ug underwent reverse transcription with random hexamers. Each CDR3 protein is one row after TCRdb ran MiXCR on the immunoSEQ multiplex PCR reads. Of some 300,000 distinct CDR3 sequences detected, roughly 90% appear once; the ten largest clones hold 0.18%. Sequencing used CD8+ T cells from PBMCs. These receptors originate from a human donor with multiple sclerosis.

The chain recombines TRBV7-2 with TRBJ2-3; TRBD2 might be the D (6 bases). Per the germline V gene, CDR1 is SGHTA and CDR2 is FQGNSA. The CDR3 is made up of 15 amino acids. V lost 3 bases, J lost 0 bases, and 10 bases lay in between. CDR3 protein: CASSFVGGSTDTQYF. The CDR3 DNA reads TGTGCCAGCAGCTTCGTCGGGGGTAGCACAGATACGCAGTATTTT.

This chain uses TRBV4-3 with TRBJ2-2; no clear D gene. Germline values: CDR1 LGHNA, CDR2 YSLEER. The CDR3 consists of 15 residues. The V end lost 4 bases, the J end lost 8 bases, and 17 bases lay between the germline ends. The CDR3 spells CASSPMSGSAGELFF. Written as DNA, the CDR3 is TGCGCCAGCAGCCCGATGAGTGGGTCGGCAGGGGAGCTGTTTTTT.

The J gene is TRBJ1-2, the V gene TRBV6-2 or TRBV6-3, with 8 bases aligning to TRBD1. This CDR3 has 16 amino acids. Germline V gene data show CDR1 as MNHEY and CDR2 as SVGEGT. V gave up 5 bases and J gave up 6 bases; unmatched junction bases: 14. The CDR3 DNA is TGTGCCAGCAGTGCCAGATCCGGACAGGGCTGGGATGGCTACACCTTC. Residues: CASSARSGQGWDGYTF.

V gene TRBV7-9 combines with J gene TRBJ2-1; 14 bases agree with TRBD2. The CDR3 sequence is 14 residues long. Germline trimming cut 11 bases from V and 8 bases from J; bases unmatched to any gene: 8. The V gene's germline CDR1 is SEHNR and CDR2 FQNEAQ (reference sequence). The CDR3 here is CALQTSGRAHEQFF. Written as DNA, the CDR3 is TGTGCCTTACAGACTAGCGGGAGGGCCCATGAGCAGTTCTTC.

The CDR3 DNA is TGTGCCAGCAGTGACTCGTTTGCGGGAGAGGCCGGGGAGCTGTTTTTT. This codes for CASSDSFAGEAGELFF. The gene calls are TRBV25-1 and TRBJ2-2, with TRBD2 matching 7 bases. Germline V lookup: CDR1 MGHDK, CDR2 SYGVNS. The V segment lost 3 bases and the J segment 6 bases; nucleotides outside the gene matches: 10. The CDR3 sequence is 16 residues long.

The V and J genes are TRBV4-3 and TRBJ1-1, with no clear D. V lost 0 bases and J 5 bases, leaving 13 bases between the germline ends. The CDR3 runs 15 residues. Germline V gene data show CDR1 as LGHNA and CDR2 as YSLEER. CDR3 loop: CASSQDGGWQTEAFF. In DNA form, the CDR3 reads TGCGCCAGCAGCCAAGATGGAGGGTGGCAAACTGAAGCTTTCTTT.

This clonotype was found once. V gene TRBV6-6 combines with J gene TRBJ1-3, with a possible D match to TRBD1 (5 bases). Germline CDR1 MNHNY, CDR2 SVGAGI (reference sequence). The CDR3 spans 14 residues. V was trimmed by 5 bases and J by 0 bases, leaving 8 bases between them. The CDR3 DNA follows: TGTGCCAGCAGTACAGGTTACTCTGGAAACACCATATATTTT. Translation: CASSTGYSGNTIYF.

V gene TRBV25-1 combines with J gene TRBJ2-1; 11 bases match TRBD2. V was pared by 6 bases and J by 4 bases, with 5 bases of the junction left unmatched. There are 15 residues in the CDR3. CDR1 and CDR2 (germline): MGHDK, SYGVNS. In DNA, the CDR3 is TGTGCCAGCAGGAGTAGCGGGAGGGGTTACAATGAGCAGTTCTTC. As protein: CASRSSGRGYNEQFF. Full variable domain (outside the CDR3, taken from reference TRBV25-1 and TRBJ2-1): EADIYQTPRYLVIGTGKKITLECSQTMGHDKMYWYQQDPGMELHLIHYSYGVNSTEKGDLSSESTVSRIRTEHFPLTLESARPSHTSQYLCASRSSGRGYNEQFFGPGTRLTVL.

The chain links TRBV7-9 to TRBJ2-1; 9 bases align to TRBD2. Germline-derived CDR1 and CDR2 are SEHNR and FQNEAQ (reference sequence). Trimming at V came to 1 base and at J to 4 bases, leaving 5 bases not matched to a gene. The CDR3 runs 16 residues. The CDR3 DNA sequence: TGTGCCAGCAGCTTAGAGACTAGCGGAGAATACAATGAGCAGTTCTTC. Its protein is CASSLETSGEYNEQFF.

V is TRBV3-1 and J is TRBJ2-1; no definite D call. CDR3 length: 13 amino acids. CDR1 LGHDT and CDR2 YNNKEL come from the germline V gene (reference sequence). V was shortened by 0 bases and J by 7 bases, with 7 bases between the two germline ends. The CDR3 loop reads CASSQDLRNEQFF. The CDR3 DNA reads TGTGCCAGCAGCCAAGATTTGAGGAATGAGCAGTTCTTC.

The V gene is TRBV27, the J gene TRBJ2-1, with 9 bases identical to TRBD1. The CDR3 consists of 15 residues. Germline V gene lookup returns CDR1 MNHEY and CDR2 SMNVEV (reference sequence). V was pared by 5 bases and J by 7 bases, with 9 bases of the junction left unmatched. The CDR3: CASSSSGTGLNEQFF. The CDR3 DNA sequence: TGTGCCAGCAGTAGCTCCGGGACAGGGCTAAATGAGCAGTTCTTC.